Given below is one TCR beta chain in context. Its antigen is still unknown. This likely traces to a read error, being one base from a far larger clone. The data stem from a study of regulatory T cells in long-lasting Graves disease. Overall study results and limits: TCR diversity was lower in persistent Graves' patients (versus newly diagnosed ones). TRBV28, TRBJ1-2 and TRBJ2-5 emerged as the favored segments in persistent disease.

Time point indicated: persistent/refractory GD, antithyroid drugs over 5 years with positive TRAb. Scientists built the TCR library using RNA that was extracted from PBMCs. Diagnosis followed American Thyroid Association guidelines for Graves' disease. Xi'an, China, was home to the endocrinology department that provided patients. Combining iRepertoire HTBI primers with Arm-PCR of CDR3 regions, the authors built TCR beta libraries. Using its own MiXCR run on the multiplex PCR reads, TCRdb lists one record per CDR3 protein. This table holds 430,000 or so distinct CDR3 sequences, about 21% found once. The V gene's germline CDR1 is MRHNA and CDR2 SNTAGT. The CDR3 is 17 amino acids.

This chain links TRBV6-4 with TRBJ2-5, with 8 bases that match TRBD2. The source is a female donor with Graves disease. Sequenced material: peripheral blood mononuclear cells (PBMCs), taken when the disease was refractory, from a patient treated with antithyroid drugs. In DNA, the CDR3 is TGTGCCAGCAGTTACCCCTCGGCGGGAGGCGATCAAGAGACCCAGTGCTTC. Translated: CASSYPSAGGDQETQCF.